The sequence of this T cell receptor beta chain was determined in a study of blood T cell repertoires in COVID-19. Looking at the study overall: The samples span acute and convalescent COVID-19 from the United States, Italy and Spain. In each case, the material was cDNA or gDNA derived from T cells, B-cell-depleted T cells, or PBMCs.

In the source study's methods: Cell counts per sample came from amplifying reference gene primers. Clones were read by immunoSEQ multiplex PCR, and TCRdb kept only the in-frame ones, dropping some. Clone size and the V and J calls come from that table; the DNA yielded D and trimming. Altogether approximately 180,000 clones are present, approximately 90% being singletons, with the ten largest covering around 5.8%. The germline V gene has CDR1 SQVTM and CDR2 ANQGSEA. The CDR3 is 14 amino acids. The germline V and J ends were trimmed by 4 bases and 5 bases, with 17 bases remaining between them. The genes are TRBV29-1 and TRBJ2-5; perhaps TRBD1 as D (7 bases). This TCR came from a middle-aged man with active or convalescent COVID-19. The specimen was peripheral blood. CDR3 in DNA: TGCAGCGTTGGCCACAGGGGAGGAGGGGAGACCCAGTACTTC. This encodes CSVGHRGGGETQYF.